These 6 T cell receptor beta chains originate from one sample sequenced in a study of response to subunit inactivated influenza vaccine. TCRdb passed the RT-PCR reads through MiXCR, listing each CDR3 protein once. Among hundreds of thousands of distinct CDR3 sequences, less than 10% were seen once, and the ten largest hold 10% to 15%. Sequenced here: PBMCs from blood, sampled around 2 years after vaccination. The receptors were gathered from a man aged 45-69 years who received an inactivated influenza vaccine.

This clonotype was detected a few times. The chain uses TRBV20-1 and TRBJ2-3, with D perhaps TRBD2 (6 bases). The CDR3 runs to 14 residues. Trimming left V 6 bases short and J 2 bases short, with 15 bases between. The germline gives CDR1 DFQATT, CDR2 SNEGSKA (reference sequence). CDR3 protein: CSAEDYPATDTQYF. CDR3 nucleotide sequence: TGCAGTGCCGAGGACTACCCTGCCACAGATACGCAGTATTTT.

This clonotype was recorded a few times. The CDR3 is CASRLAGGLHNEQFF. CDR3 coding DNA: TGTGCCAGTAGGCTAGCGGGGGGTCTGCACAATGAGCAGTTCTTC. The V call is TRBV19, the J call TRBJ2-1; TRBD2 agrees at 11 bases. Trimming took 6 bases from V and 5 from J; bases not matched to a gene: 6. The germline V gene encodes CDR1 LNHDA and CDR2 SQIVND (reference sequence). CDR3 length: 15 residues.

There are a few counts of this clonotype. The CDR3 coding sequence is TGCAGTGGCATAGCGGGACCGGGCAATGAGCAGTTCTTC. It specifies CSGIAGPGNEQFF. The V and J genes are TRBV20-1 and TRBJ2-1; 8 bases map to TRBD2. V trimming: 7 bases; J trimming: 6 bases; junction bases outside the gene matches: 8. The CDR3 totals 13 residues. Per the germline V gene, CDR1 is DFQATT and CDR2 is SNEGSKA (reference sequence).

The J gene is TRBJ2-3, the V gene TRBV7-3; no firm D call. Between the trimmed V and J ends, which lost 2 bases and 3 bases, there was a span of 9 bases. This CDR3 is 14 amino acids long. Germline CDR1 SGHTA, CDR2 FQGTGA. The CDR3 coding sequence is TGTGCCAGCAGCTTACCGATGTATACAGATACGCAGTATTTT. Translated, it gives CASSLPMYTDTQYF.

A few counts support this clonotype. The chain joins TRBV6-5 to TRBJ1-5; maybe TRBD1 (5 bases). Trimming removed 2 bases from V and 5 bases from J, with 7 bases in between. The germline CDR1 and CDR2 sequences are MNHEY and SVGAGI. The length of the CDR3 is 13 residues. CDR3 sequence (DNA): TGTGCCAGCAGTTACAGGGACGATCAGCCCCAGCATTTT. Protein product: CASSYRDDQPQHF.

This clonotype was counted many times. The chain has TRBV7-2 and TRBJ2-5, with TRBD2 as a possible D gene (5 bases). Germline V gives CDR1 SGHTA, CDR2 FQGNSA. The V end was cut by 2 bases, the J end by 3 bases, with 7 bases between. There are 13 residues in the CDR3. CDR3 sequence reads: CASSLPGEETQYF. The CDR3 DNA reads TGTGCCAGCAGCTTACCCGGGGAAGAGACCCAGTACTTC.